What follows are 9 T cell receptor beta chains derived from one specimen sequenced in a study of cytomegalovirus exposure and HLA in healthy donors (dated by TCRdb to about 2017). The library relied on the immunoSEQ multiplex PCR assay. TCRdb took this table from immuneACCESS and kept in-frame rearrangements with V and J called. Such tables lack part of the clones; where checked against another copy, unresolved V genes explain under half of the gap, and the rest is unexplained. This sample is represented by 250,000 or so clones; around 91% of them were singletons. The leading ten clones occupy under 0.4% of the sample. Sample: PBMCs. These receptors were taken from a young woman in good health and CMV-seronegative.

CDR3: CASFTGTGADTQYF. CDR3 coding DNA: TGTGCCAGCTTCACAGGGACAGGGGCAGATACGCAGTATTTT. The chain is built from TRBV18 and TRBJ2-3; 10 nucleotides line up with TRBD1. V shed 7 bases and J 4 bases; nucleotides not matched to a gene: 5. Germline lookup yields CDR1 KGHSH and CDR2 LQKENI. This CDR3 is 14 amino acids long.

The chain is built from TRBV4-3 and TRBJ1-5; 7 bases agree with TRBD1. V shed 4 bases, J shed 4 bases, and the junction held 4 bases outside the gene matches. This CDR3 comprises 14 residues. Germline CDR1 reads LGHNA; CDR2 reads YSLEER. The CDR3 nucleotides read TGCGCCAGCAGCCTCGGACAGGCTAATCAGCCCCAGCATTTT. Residues: CASSLGQANQPQHF.

This clone turned up a few times. This rearrangement joins TRBV7-9 to TRBJ1-6; D might be TRBD1 (6 bases). V dropped 5 bases and J dropped 3 bases, with 14 bases sitting between them. CDR1 SEHNR and CDR2 FQNEAQ come from the germline V gene (reference sequence). The CDR3 runs to 16 residues. The CDR3 spells CASSLQGGGYNSPLHF. In DNA, the CDR3 is TGTGCCAGCAGCCTACAGGGAGGGGGCTATAATTCACCCCTCCACTTT.

The gene calls are TRBV7-9 and TRBJ2-7; possible D gene TRBD1, 6 bases. Germline V gene sequence: CDR1 SEHNR, CDR2 FQNEAQ (reference sequence). The ends were cut back, 5 bases at V and 3 bases at J, with 17 bases in the middle. The CDR3 extends over 15 amino acids. Here the CDR3 reads CASSTTGARIYEQYF. The CDR3 region has the DNA TGTGCCAGCAGCACGACAGGAGCTAGGATCTACGAGCAGTACTTC.

V and J are TRBV4-3 and TRBJ1-2; TRBD1 is a possible D gene (6 bases). V lost 3 bases to trimming and J lost 7 bases, with 27 bases between them. From germline, CDR1 is LGHNA and CDR2 YSLEER. The CDR3 length is 18 residues. CDR3 in amino acids: CASSQRGQSRLPPGGYTF. The DNA for the CDR3 is TGCGCCAGCAGCCAGCGCGGACAGAGCCGACTCCCCCCGGGTGGCTACACCTTC.

Here the CDR3 reads CASSPVTGTYGYTF. CDR3 nucleotides: TGTGCCAGCAGCCCTGTGACAGGGACCTATGGCTACACCTTC. This sequence joins TRBV14 and TRBJ1-2; TRBD1 matches at 7 bases. Germline loops: CDR1 SGHDN, CDR2 FVKESK. V dropped 4 bases and J dropped 4; count of bases not matched to a gene: 6. The CDR3 is made up of 14 amino acids. The variable domain in full, completed from reference TRBV14 and TRBJ1-2, reads EAGVTQFPSHSVIEKGQTVTLRCDPISGHDNLYWYRRVMGKEIKFLLHFVKESKQDESGMPNNRFLAERTGGTYSTLKVQPAELEDSGVYFCASSPVTGTYGYTFGSGTRLTVV.

V is TRBV28 and J is TRBJ1-4, with 7 nucleotides matching TRBD1. J was trimmed by 9 bases and V by 3 bases; bases with no gene match: 4. Germline CDR1 and CDR2: MDHEN and SYDVKM. The CDR3 runs to 13 residues. The CDR3 region has the DNA TGTGCCAGCAGTTTCAGGGGGAATCAAAAACTGTTTTTT. The encoded protein is CASSFRGNQKLFF.

The chain recombines TRBV9 with TRBJ2-7; TRBD1 aligns across 7 bases. After removal of 3 bases from V and 3 bases from J, the junction contained 6 bases not matched to a gene. This CDR3 has 14 amino acids. In germline, CDR1 is SGDLS, CDR2 YYNGEE. The CDR3 DNA follows: TGTGCCAGCAGCGCCCCGGGACAGAACTACGAGCAGTACTTC. Protein product: CASSAPGQNYEQYF.

The chain has TRBV27 and TRBJ1-5, with a weak D call TRBD1 (5 bases). The V gene's germline CDR1 is MNHEY and CDR2 SMNVEV (reference sequence). V lost 3 bases to trimming and J lost 6 bases, with 6 bases between them. CDR3 size: 12 residues. CDR3 residues: CASSFGGQPQHF. As DNA, the CDR3 is TGTGCCAGCAGTTTCGGGGGTCAGCCCCAGCATTTT.